Below, 30 T cell receptor beta chains from the same sample are listed, as sequenced in a study of blood T cell repertoires in COVID-19. Assay used: immunoSEQ multiplex PCR; TCRdb lists only in-frame clones, some missing. The repertoire includes tens of thousands of clones, approximately 80% of them detected once, and roughly 5.2% sits in the top ten. Sequencing was carried out using peripheral blood. These receptors were collected from a man aged 50 or older with active COVID-19.

The chain is built from TRBV9 and TRBJ2-7, with D hard to call. CDR1 is SGDLS, CDR2 YYNGEE, per germline. The V end was cut by 0 bases, the J end by 1 base, with 8 bases between. This CDR3 comprises 14 residues. The CDR3 DNA sequence: TGTGCCAGCAGCGTAGACTATGGTTCCTACGAGCAGTACTTC. This gives the protein CASSVDYGSYEQYF.

V gene TRBV19 combines with J gene TRBJ2-1; 8 bases are a match to TRBD2. This CDR3 is 15 amino acids long. The germline V gene has CDR1 LNHDA and CDR2 SQIVND (reference sequence). Unmatched junction bases numbered 11, after V lost 9 bases and J lost 4 bases. The CDR3 reads CASRRRAGGYNEQFF. Written as DNA, the CDR3 is TGTGCCAGCAGACGGCGGGCGGGGGGATACAATGAGCAGTTCTTC.

The chain couples TRBV7-8 to TRBJ2-7; maybe TRBD1 (5 bases). The length of the CDR3 is 14 residues. V was pared by 6 bases and J by 4 bases, with 16 bases between. Germline CDR1 reads SGHVS; CDR2 reads FQNEAQ. CDR3 protein: CASSGPIRGYEQYF. CDR3 nucleotides: TGTGCCAGCAGTGGCCCGATAAGGGGTTACGAGCAGTACTTC.

This chain uses TRBV7-8 with TRBJ2-2; TRBD2 agrees at 7 bases. Germline values: CDR1 SGHVS, CDR2 FQNEAQ. After removal of 1 base from V and 1 base from J, the junction contained 6 bases not matched to a gene. The CDR3 has 17 residues. CDR3 protein: CASSLGGLAGNTGELFF. The CDR3 nucleotides read TGTGCCAGCAGCTTAGGTGGTTTAGCGGGGAACACCGGGGAGCTGTTTTTT.

The chain has TRBV7-2 and TRBJ2-5, with D maybe TRBD2 (6 bases). The ends were cut back, 4 bases at V and 9 bases at J, with 15 bases in the middle. From germline, CDR1 is SGHTA and CDR2 FQGNSA. The CDR3 is 13 residues long. The CDR3 DNA is TGTGCCAGCAGCTCTCGGGACTTAGTGGCCCAGTACTTC. The encoded protein is CASSSRDLVAQYF. Using reference TRBV7-2 and TRBJ2-5 for the parts outside the CDR3, the full variable domain is GAGVSQSPSNKVTEKGKDVELRCDPISGHTALYWYRQSLGQGLEFLIYFQGNSAPDKSGLPSDRFSAERTGGSVSTLTIQRTQQEDSAVYLCASSSRDLVAQYFGPGTRLLVL.

The sample holds a few counts of this clone. The chain carries TRBV19 and TRBJ2-2; 7 nucleotides align to TRBD1. The CDR3 extends over 16 amino acids. Looked up from germline, CDR1 is LNHDA and CDR2 is SQIVND (reference sequence). Trimming removed 3 bases from V and 4 bases from J; junction bases left unmatched: 8. Here the CDR3 reads CASSISGQRVTGELFF. In DNA, the CDR3 is TGTGCCAGTAGTATTTCGGGACAGAGAGTCACCGGGGAGCTGTTTTTT.

This sequence joins TRBV19 and TRBJ1-2; D is unresolved. CDR1 and CDR2 (germline): LNHDA, SQIVND (reference sequence). The CDR3 is 13 amino acids. The V end was cut by 0 bases, the J end by 5 bases, with 7 bases between. The CDR3 sequence is CASSIDLEYGYTF. In nucleotides, the CDR3 is TGTGCCAGTAGTATAGATCTAGAGTATGGCTACACCTTC.

The rearrangement uses TRBV4-3 and TRBJ1-6, with 7 bases lining up with TRBD1. The V and J ends lost 2 bases and 7 bases, in that order; junction bases with no gene match: 5. Germline V gene sequence: CDR1 LGHNA, CDR2 YSLEER. The CDR3 has 15 residues. The CDR3 sequence is CASSQSTGWNSPLHF. Here the CDR3 DNA reads TGCGCCAGCAGCCAATCGACAGGGTGGAATTCACCCCTCCACTTT.

The rearrangement links TRBV6-5 to TRBJ2-2, with D tentatively TRBD1 (5 bases). CDR3 size: 13 residues. Germline CDR1 and CDR2: MNHEY and SVGAGI. Trimming cost V 8 bases and J 1 base, with 8 bases left between them. The CDR3 sequence: CASVDRNTGELFF. The CDR3 bases are TGTGCCAGCGTCGACAGGAACACCGGGGAGCTGTTTTTT.

This sequence joins TRBV6-6 and TRBJ1-1, with D perhaps TRBD1 (5 bases). V lost 4 bases, J lost 3 bases, and 12 bases lay in between. CDR3 length: 14 residues. From germline, CDR1 is MNHNY and CDR2 SVGAGI (reference sequence). DNA of the CDR3: TGTGCCAGCAGTTTGAGGCGGGGGGACACTGAAGCTTTCTTT. Amino acids: CASSLRRGDTEAFF.

This clone was found once. The chain couples TRBV18 to TRBJ1-5; 7 bases map to TRBD1. The CDR3 is 15 amino acids. CDR1 KGHSH and CDR2 LQKENI come from the germline V gene. The ends lost 1 base at V and 3 bases at J; junction bases unmatched: 3. The CDR3 here is CASSPLQGNNQPQHF. CDR3 sequence (DNA): TGTGCCAGCTCACCACTACAGGGGAACAATCAGCCCCAGCATTTT.

The V gene is TRBV10-3, the J gene TRBJ1-6; D gene uncertain. This CDR3 spans 14 amino acids. The V end was cut by 5 bases, the J end by 13 bases, with 18 bases between. CDR1 and CDR2 (germline): ENHRY, SYGVKD. CDR3 sequence (DNA): TGTGCCATCAGTCCAGAGCCTGGAGGAGTGCCCCTCCACTTT. Its translation: CAISPEPGGVPLHF.

This chain joins TRBV20-1 and TRBJ2-1, with D unclear. The V gene's germline CDR1 is DFQATT and CDR2 SNEGSKA (reference sequence). This CDR3 contains 10 residues. V lost 1 base and J lost 8, with 3 bases in between. The CDR3 DNA reads as TGCAGTGCTAGAGGCGATGAGCAGTTCTTC. Translating gives CSARGDEQFF.

The chain employs TRBV7-8 and TRBJ2-7; D is possibly TRBD2 (5 bases). The CDR3 runs to 13 residues. V was pared by 4 bases and J by 3 bases, with 10 bases between. Germline V lookup: CDR1 SGHVS, CDR2 FQNEAQ. DNA for the CDR3: TGTGCCAGCAGCTACCTACGGGGCTACGAGCAGTACTTC. This codes for CASSYLRGYEQYF.

This sequence joins TRBV5-8 and TRBJ2-7, with TRBD1 matching over 7 bases. The J segment lost 1 base and the V segment lost 0 bases, leaving 1 base of the junction unmatched. The CDR3 has 14 amino acids. The V gene's germline CDR1 is SGHTS and CDR2 YDEGEE. Written as DNA, the CDR3 is TGTGCCAGCAGCTTGGGGGACAGTTCCTACGAGCAGTACTTC. Translating it yields CASSLGDSSYEQYF.

V gene TRBV6-4 combines with J gene TRBJ2-3; 14 positions agree with TRBD2. CDR3 size: 15 residues. Germline V gives CDR1 MRHNA, CDR2 SNTAGT. The J segment lost 6 bases and the V segment lost 6 bases, leaving 5 bases of the junction unmatched. The CDR3 here is CASSRLAGGQDTQYF. For the CDR3, the DNA is TGTGCCAGCAGCCGACTAGCGGGGGGGCAGGATACGCAGTATTTT.

This clone was seen a handful of times. The CDR3 spells CATSGQGGYGYTF. Here the CDR3 DNA reads TGTGCCACCAGTGGACAGGGCGGCTATGGCTACACCTTC. This chain uses TRBV24-1 with TRBJ1-2; 7 bases fit TRBD1. Per the germline V gene, CDR1 is KGHDR and CDR2 is SFDVKD. V gave up 5 bases and J gave up 4 bases; unmatched junction bases: 3. CDR3 length: 13 residues.

The rearrangement uses TRBV19 and TRBJ2-1, with 9 bases identical to TRBD1. With V trimmed by 3 bases and J by 4 bases, 7 bases remained unmatched. CDR1 and CDR2 (germline): LNHDA, SQIVND (reference sequence). The CDR3 sequence is 16 residues long. The CDR3 reads CASSMEGQGTYNEQFF. CDR3 coding DNA: TGTGCCAGTAGTATGGAGGGACAGGGAACTTACAATGAGCAGTTCTTC.

This clone showed up just once. The chain links TRBV19 to TRBJ1-2; tentatively, D is TRBD1 (5 bases). V gave up 4 bases and J gave up 3 bases, with 15 bases separating them. This CDR3 has 15 amino acids. The germline CDR1 and CDR2 sequences are LNHDA and SQIVND (reference sequence). This chain's CDR3 is CASSTGPQIDYGYTF. The DNA of the CDR3 is TGTGCCAGTAGTACAGGGCCCCAGATTGACTATGGCTACACCTTC.

CDR3 coding DNA: TGTGCCAGCTCACCAATCAAAGGGGGATCCCCCAAGGAGACCCAGTACTTC. This encodes CASSPIKGGSPKETQYF. J is TRBJ2-5 and V is TRBV18; TRBD1 might be the D (6 bases). This CDR3 spans 17 amino acids. V lost 2 bases and J 5 bases, leaving 21 bases between the germline ends. The germline V gene has CDR1 KGHSH and CDR2 LQKENI.

V is TRBV25-1 and J is TRBJ2-7, with 7 bases aligning to TRBD2. The CDR3 is made up of 14 amino acids. The germline CDR1 and CDR2 sequences are MGHDK and SYGVNS. V was clipped by 4 bases and J by 5 bases; unmatched bases: 8. The CDR3 loop reads CASSARGEGNEQYF. For the CDR3, the DNA is TGTGCCAGCAGTGCCCGGGGGGAAGGGAACGAGCAGTACTTC.

The chain is built from TRBV13 and TRBJ2-5; tentative D call: TRBD1 (5 bases). V was pared by 5 bases and J by 1 base, with 14 bases between. The CDR3 extends over 15 amino acids. Germline CDR1 PRHDT, CDR2 FYEKMQ (reference sequence). This CDR3 reads CASSGGHFGQETQYF. The CDR3 region has the DNA TGTGCCAGCAGCGGCGGACACTTCGGCCAAGAGACCCAGTACTTC.

This chain joins TRBV5-1 and TRBJ1-1; 7 bases fit TRBD1. CDR1 is SGHRS and CDR2 is YFSETQ in the germline V gene. The CDR3 sequence is 15 residues long. Germline trimming cut 0 bases from V and 1 base from J; bases unmatched to any gene: 3. CDR3 nucleotides: TGCGCCAGCAGCTTGGCGACAGGGCGGAACACTGAAGCTTTCTTT. Translation gives CASSLATGRNTEAFF.

The CDR3 region is CASWAGFYGYTF. The CDR3 nucleotides are TGTGCCAGCTGGGCAGGGTTCTATGGCTACACCTTC. V is TRBV6-5 and J is TRBJ1-2; weak D call: TRBD1 (5 bases). In germline, CDR1 is MNHEY, CDR2 SVGAGI. The V and J ends lost 8 bases and 4 bases respectively, with 11 bases between them. This CDR3 has 12 residues.

The chain uses TRBV29-1 and TRBJ1-1; D possibly corresponds to TRBD1 (6 bases). V was cut by 4 bases and J by 4 bases, with 7 bases left in between. This CDR3 contains 11 residues. Germline V lookup: CDR1 SQVTM, CDR2 ANQGSEA. This CDR3 reads CSVARGTEAFF. The DNA for the CDR3 is TGCAGCGTTGCCAGGGGCACTGAAGCTTTCTTT.

The gene calls are TRBV5-1 and TRBJ2-3; 9 bases are a match to TRBD2. Germline CDR1 is SGHRS and CDR2 is YFSETQ. CDR3 length: 16 residues. Trimming cost V 3 bases and J 2 bases; bases outside gene matches: 7. As DNA, the CDR3 is TGCGCCAGCAGCTCCTTGACTAGCGGAAACACAGATACGCAGTATTTT. The encoded protein is CASSSLTSGNTDTQYF.

The J gene is TRBJ2-3, the V gene TRBV7-2; 9 bases map to TRBD2. Germline CDR1 reads SGHTA; CDR2 reads FQGNSA. V was pared by 0 bases and J by 2 bases, with 3 bases of the junction left unmatched. The CDR3 has 16 amino acids. Here the CDR3 reads CASSLAPSGTTDTQYF. The CDR3 nucleotides are TGTGCCAGCAGCTTAGCACCTAGCGGGACCACAGATACGCAGTATTTT.

The genes are TRBV25-1 and TRBJ2-3, with TRBD2 matching 15 bases. This CDR3 comprises 17 residues. Germline CDR1 MGHDK, CDR2 SYGVNS. V gave up 0 bases and J gave up 5 bases; unmatched junction bases: 3. CDR3 residues: CASSEYPGLAGGDTQYF. The CDR3 DNA is TGTGCCAGCAGTGAATACCCGGGACTAGCGGGAGGAGATACGCAGTATTTT. Together with reference TRBV25-1 and TRBJ2-3, the CDR3 gives the full variable domain: EADIYQTPRYLVIGTGKKITLECSQTMGHDKMYWYQQDPGMELHLIHYSYGVNSTEKGDLSSESTVSRIRTEHFPLTLESARPSHTSQYLCASSEYPGLAGGDTQYFGPGTRLTVL.

This clone was picked up a small number of times. The CDR3 reads CASSRDRDTEAFF. The DNA for the CDR3 is TGTGCCAGCAGCCGGGACAGAGACACTGAAGCTTTCTTT. The rearrangement joins TRBV11-2 to TRBJ1-1, with TRBD1 identical over 7 bases. V was clipped by 5 bases and J by 3 bases; unmatched bases: 3. The CDR3 is 13 residues long. Germline V gene data show CDR1 as SGHAT and CDR2 as FQNNGV.

The J gene is TRBJ2-3, the V gene TRBV6-5, with 10 nucleotides matching TRBD2. The CDR3 has 15 residues. V lost 5 bases, J lost 5 bases, and 7 bases stayed unmatched. CDR1 is MNHEY and CDR2 is SVGAGI in the germline V gene. The CDR3 reads CASSLAGAARDTQYF. The CDR3 DNA reads TGTGCCAGCAGTCTAGCGGGAGCCGCGAGAGATACGCAGTATTTT.